The 13 T cell receptor beta chains below were found in one sample sequenced in a study of brain T cells in children with intractable seizures. The method was immunoSEQ multiplex PCR; TCRdb's version includes in-frame clones alone and lacks a portion of them. The table records about 80,000 clones, more than 75% of them present only once. The material was peripheral blood, obtained at surgery. Receptors were obtained from a girl aged 2 to 9 with Rasmussen encephalitis and intractable seizures.

The rearrangement uses TRBV6-4 and TRBJ2-5; perhaps TRBD1 as D (6 bases). The V end lost 3 bases, the J end lost 5 bases, and 10 bases lay between the germline ends. CDR3 length equals 13 residues. Germline V gene data show CDR1 as MRHNA and CDR2 as SNTAGT. The CDR3, as DNA: TGTGCCAGCAGTGAATCAGGGGCCGAGACCCAGTACTTC. This codes for CASSESGAETQYF.

V is TRBV2 and J is TRBJ1-2, with D possibly being TRBD1 (5 bases). This CDR3 has 12 amino acids. Trimming left V 6 bases short and J 2 bases short, with 7 bases between. Germline CDR1 and CDR2: SNHLY and FYNNEI. The CDR3 spells CASRGPNYGYTF. In DNA, the CDR3 is TGTGCCAGCAGGGGGCCGAACTATGGCTACACCTTC. The complete variable domain, with remaining parts taken from reference TRBV2 and TRBJ1-2, reads EPEVTQTPSHQVTQMGQEVILRCVPISNHLYFYWYRQILGQKVEFLVSFYNNEISEKSEIFDDQFSVERPDGSNFTLKIRSTKLEDSAMYFCASRGPNYGYTFGSGTRLTVV.

This clone was seen a few times. This chain links TRBV12-3 or TRBV12-4 with TRBJ1-2; no clear D gene. Between the trimmed V and J ends, which lost 3 bases and 2 bases, there was a span of 7 bases. The CDR3 runs 13 residues. CDR3 residues: CASSFPLNYGYTF. CDR3 nucleotide sequence: TGTGCCAGCAGTTTCCCACTCAACTATGGCTACACCTTC.

The rearrangement uses TRBV21-1 and TRBJ2-5. TRBV21-1 is termed a pseudogene. This CDR3 spans 11 amino acids. The CDR3 DNA follows: TGTGCCACCCCGGGGGCGGAGACCCAGTACTTC. It specifies CATPGAETQYF.

This sequence joins TRBV19 and TRBJ2-7, with D perhaps given as TRBD1 or TRBD2 (5 bases each). V lost 6 bases to trimming and J lost 0 bases, with 15 bases between them. Germline-derived CDR1 and CDR2 are LNHDA and SQIVND (reference sequence). CDR3 size: 15 residues. CDR3 amino acids: CASSTGPRSSYEQYF. The CDR3, as DNA: TGTGCCAGTAGCACGGGACCCCGGAGCTCCTACGAGCAGTACTTC.

This clone appeared a single time. The chain is built from TRBV3-1 (or the pseudogene TRBV3-2) and TRBJ1-3; D gene unclear. Germline V gene sequence: CDR1 LGHDT, CDR2 YNNKEL (reference sequence). V was clipped by 1 base and J by 1 base, with 14 bases between them. CDR3 length equals 17 residues. In DNA, the CDR3 is TGTGCCAGCAGCCAAGTTATAGGTTCCCGATCTGGAAACACCATATATTTT. Its protein is CASSQVIGSRSGNTIYF.

This chain connects TRBV6-2 or TRBV6-3 to TRBJ2-7, with TRBD2 matching over 10 bases. The CDR3 covers 14 residues. V shed 2 bases and J 6 bases; nucleotides not matched to a gene: 4. Germline-derived CDR1 and CDR2 are MNHEY and SVGEGT. CDR3 residues: CASSYEREGAEQYF. CDR3 DNA sequence: TGTGCCAGCAGTTACGAGCGGGAGGGAGCCGAGCAGTACTTC.

The V and J genes are TRBV4-1 and TRBJ2-3; 12 positions match TRBD2. With V trimmed by 6 bases and J by 5 bases, 12 bases remained unmatched. Germline V lookup: CDR1 MGHRA, CDR2 YSYEKL. CDR3 length: 17 residues. CDR3 sequence reads: CASRPLAGGPREDTQYF. The CDR3 bases are TGCGCCAGCAGACCGCTAGCGGGGGGGCCGCGTGAAGATACGCAGTATTTT.

V usage is TRBV2 and J usage is TRBJ2-2; TRBD2 is a possible D gene (6 bases). Germline lookup yields CDR1 SNHLY and CDR2 FYNNEI. The V end was cut by 8 bases, the J end by 0 bases, with 10 bases between. The CDR3 extends over 14 amino acids. CDR3 amino acids: CASWRDSNTGELFF. CDR3 DNA sequence: TGTGCCAGCTGGCGGGACTCGAACACCGGGGAGCTGTTTTTT.

The chain joins TRBV9 to TRBJ2-5; D is unclear. This CDR3 contains 15 residues. V dropped 0 bases and J dropped 5 bases, with 14 bases sitting between them. CDR1 and CDR2 from the germline V gene are SGDLS and YYNGEE. The CDR3 region has the DNA TGTGCCAGCAGCGTAGGTGATCTGGGTTCCGAGACCCAGTACTTC. It encodes CASSVGDLGSETQYF.

This clone was observed once. The rearrangement links TRBV4-1 to TRBJ2-7, with 14 bases lining up with TRBD2. V trimming: 0 bases; J trimming: 2 bases; junction bases outside the gene matches: 6. Germline loops: CDR1 MGHRA, CDR2 YSYEKL. The CDR3 sequence is 18 residues long. CDR3 DNA sequence: TGCGCCAGCAGCCAAGATCGGGGGACTAGCGGGGGCCCCTACGAGCAGTACTTC. Its translation: CASSQDRGTSGGPYEQYF.

V is TRBV19 and J is TRBJ1-1; 8 bases fit TRBD1. This CDR3 has 16 amino acids. Germline loops: CDR1 LNHDA, CDR2 SQIVND (reference sequence). V lost 3 bases, J lost 1 base, and 7 bases stayed unmatched. The CDR3 reads CASSIGQGMGNTEAFF. In DNA, the CDR3 is TGTGCCAGTAGTATCGGACAGGGAATGGGGAACACTGAAGCTTTCTTT.

This clone was counted between two and nine times. The chain carries TRBV6-5 and TRBJ2-1; D remains unclear. Germline CDR1 MNHEY, CDR2 SVGAGI. V was trimmed by 5 bases and J by 9 bases, leaving 8 bases between them. There are 11 residues in the CDR3. In DNA form, the CDR3 reads TGTGCCAGCAGTAGCTATGCTGAGCAGTTCTTC. It specifies CASSSYAEQFF.